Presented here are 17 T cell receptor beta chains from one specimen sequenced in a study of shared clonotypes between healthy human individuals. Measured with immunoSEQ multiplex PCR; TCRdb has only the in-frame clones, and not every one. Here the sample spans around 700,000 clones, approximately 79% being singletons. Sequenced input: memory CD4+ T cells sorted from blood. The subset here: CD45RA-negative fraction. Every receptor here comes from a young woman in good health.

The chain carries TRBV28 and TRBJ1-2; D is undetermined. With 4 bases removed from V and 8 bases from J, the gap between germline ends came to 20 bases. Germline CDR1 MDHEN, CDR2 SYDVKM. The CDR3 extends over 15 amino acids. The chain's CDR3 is CASSSARGVEKGYTF. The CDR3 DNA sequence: TGTGCCAGCAGTTCCGCCCGCGGGGTCGAAAAAGGCTACACCTTC.

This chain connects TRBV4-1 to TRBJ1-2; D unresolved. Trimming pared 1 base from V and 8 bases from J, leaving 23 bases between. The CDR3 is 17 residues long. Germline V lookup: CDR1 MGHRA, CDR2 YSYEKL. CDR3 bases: TGCGCCAGCAGCCAAGGGGCCCTTAAGGGAGCTCTCGGAGGCTACACCTTC. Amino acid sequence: CASSQGALKGALGGYTF.

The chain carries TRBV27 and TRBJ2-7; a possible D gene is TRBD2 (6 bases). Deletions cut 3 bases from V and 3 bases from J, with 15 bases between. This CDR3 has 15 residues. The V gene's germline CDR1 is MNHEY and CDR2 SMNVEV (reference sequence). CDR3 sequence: CASSLSGSTFYEQYF. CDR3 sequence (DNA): TGTGCCAGCAGTTTGTCCGGGAGTACATTCTACGAGCAGTACTTC.

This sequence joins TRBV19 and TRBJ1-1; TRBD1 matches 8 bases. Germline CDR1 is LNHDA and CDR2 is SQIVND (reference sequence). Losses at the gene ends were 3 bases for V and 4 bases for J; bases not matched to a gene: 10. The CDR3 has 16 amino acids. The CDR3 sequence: CASSIRQGSGVTEAFF. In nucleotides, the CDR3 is TGTGCCAGTAGTATTCGACAGGGGAGTGGGGTCACTGAAGCTTTCTTT.

The CDR3 DNA reads TGTGCCAGCAGCTCCCCGGTCAGGTTAAACTATGGCTACACCTTC. Protein: CASSSPVRLNYGYTF. The V and J genes are TRBV7-2 and TRBJ1-2; no reliable D call. The CDR3 has 15 amino acids. Germline CDR1 and CDR2: SGHTA and FQGNSA. Between the trimmed V and J ends, which lost 4 bases and 2 bases, there was a span of 14 bases.

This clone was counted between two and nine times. The CDR3 coding sequence is TGTGCCAGCCCTGCGGTACCTGGGTCCTACGAGCAGTACTTC. Translation: CASPAVPGSYEQYF. The chain couples TRBV2 to TRBJ2-7, with D hard to call. This CDR3 is built from 14 residues. Germline V gives CDR1 SNHLY, CDR2 FYNNEI. Trimming took off 8 bases at V and 1 base at J, with 15 bases between the two ends.

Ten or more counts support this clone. The CDR3 protein is CASSEGQKPQHF. Here the CDR3 DNA reads TGTGCCAGCAGTGAAGGACAGAAGCCCCAGCATTTT. The chain is built from TRBV25-1 and TRBJ1-5; perhaps TRBD1 as D (6 bases). Germline-derived CDR1 and CDR2 are MGHDK and SYGVNS. The length of the CDR3 is 12 residues. The V and J ends lost 2 bases and 8 bases respectively, with 7 bases between them.

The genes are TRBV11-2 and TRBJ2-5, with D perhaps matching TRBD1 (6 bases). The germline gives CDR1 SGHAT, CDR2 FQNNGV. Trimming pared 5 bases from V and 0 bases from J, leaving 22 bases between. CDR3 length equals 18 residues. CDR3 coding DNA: TGTGCCAGCAGCCCAATTCCCGGGACATCGGTGTACCAAGAGACCCAGTACTTC. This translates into CASSPIPGTSVYQETQYF.

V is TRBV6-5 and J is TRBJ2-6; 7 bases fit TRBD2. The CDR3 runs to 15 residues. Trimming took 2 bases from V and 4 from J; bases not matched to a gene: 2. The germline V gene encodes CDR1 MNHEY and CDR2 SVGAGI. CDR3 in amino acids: CASSYRGVGANVLTF. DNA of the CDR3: TGTGCCAGCAGTTACCGGGGGGTCGGGGCCAACGTCCTGACTTTC.

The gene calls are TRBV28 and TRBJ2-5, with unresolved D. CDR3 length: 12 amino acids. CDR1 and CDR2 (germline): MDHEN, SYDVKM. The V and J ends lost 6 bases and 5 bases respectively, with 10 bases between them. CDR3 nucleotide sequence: TGTGCCAGCAGAGGGCCCGGGGAGACCCAGTACTTC. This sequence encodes CASRGPGETQYF.

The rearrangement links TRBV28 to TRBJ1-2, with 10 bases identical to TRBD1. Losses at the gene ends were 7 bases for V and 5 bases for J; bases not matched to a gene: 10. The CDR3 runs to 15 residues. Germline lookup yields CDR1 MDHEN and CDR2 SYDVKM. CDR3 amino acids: CASKTPGQGNYGYTF. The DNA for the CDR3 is TGTGCCAGCAAGACACCGGGACAGGGGAATTATGGCTACACCTTC.

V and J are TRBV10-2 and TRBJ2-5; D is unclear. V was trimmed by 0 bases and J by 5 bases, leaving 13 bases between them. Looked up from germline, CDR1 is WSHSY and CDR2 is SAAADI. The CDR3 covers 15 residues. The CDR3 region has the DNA TGCGCCAGCAGTGAGTCGCTACTAAGGTTGGAGACCCAGTACTTC. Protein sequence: CASSESLLRLETQYF.

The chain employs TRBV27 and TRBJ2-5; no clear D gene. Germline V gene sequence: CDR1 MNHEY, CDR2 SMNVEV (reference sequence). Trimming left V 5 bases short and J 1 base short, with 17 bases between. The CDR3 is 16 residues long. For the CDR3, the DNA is TGTGCCAGCAGTAGGATTCGTGGGTCAGGCCAAGAGACCCAGTACTTC. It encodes CASSRIRGSGQETQYF.

CDR3 residues: CASSYATGGRIMNTEAFF. The DNA for the CDR3 is TGCGCCAGCAGCTACGCGACAGGGGGCCGAATAATGAACACTGAAGCTTTCTTT. The chain uses TRBV5-1 and TRBJ1-1; 10 bases fit TRBD1. In germline, CDR1 is SGHRS, CDR2 YFSETQ. This CDR3 contains 18 residues. Trimming took 3 bases from V and 0 from J; bases not matched to a gene: 11.

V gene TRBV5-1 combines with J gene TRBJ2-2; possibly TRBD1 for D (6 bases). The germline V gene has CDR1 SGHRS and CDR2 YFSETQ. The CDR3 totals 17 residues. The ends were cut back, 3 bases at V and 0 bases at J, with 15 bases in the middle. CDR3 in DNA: TGCGCCAGCAGCTCTGGACAGCGACCTTCGAACACCGGGGAGCTGTTTTTT. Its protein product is CASSSGQRPSNTGELFF. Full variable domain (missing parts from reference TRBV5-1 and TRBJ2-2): KAGVTQTPRYLIKTRGQQVTLSCSPISGHRSVSWYQQTPGQGLQFLFEYFSETQRNKGNFPGRFSGRQFSNSRSEMNVSTLELGDSALYLCASSSGQRPSNTGELFFGEGSRLTVL.

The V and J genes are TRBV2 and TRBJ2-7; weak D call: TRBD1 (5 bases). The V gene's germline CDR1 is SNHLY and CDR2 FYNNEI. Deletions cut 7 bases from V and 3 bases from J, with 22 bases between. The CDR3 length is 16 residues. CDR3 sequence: CASIQVIIGKGYEQYF. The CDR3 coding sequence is TGTGCCAGCATACAGGTAATAATAGGAAAAGGCTACGAGCAGTACTTC.

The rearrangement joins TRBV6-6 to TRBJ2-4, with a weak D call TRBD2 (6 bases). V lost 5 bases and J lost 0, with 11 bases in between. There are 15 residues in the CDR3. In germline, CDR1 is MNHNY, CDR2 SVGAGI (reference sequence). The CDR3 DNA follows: TGTGCCAGCAGTGTAGCGGAGCTAGCCAAAAACATTCAGTACTTC. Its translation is CASSVAELAKNIQYF.